This T cell receptor (beta chain) was sequenced in a study of post-analysis software for immune sequencing data. There are 15 residues in the CDR3. Germline CDR1 and CDR2: MNHEY and SVGAGI. Notes on the study in general: For normalized Chao1 diversity, multiple sclerosis patients scored significantly lower than controls did. Patients had higher frequencies than controls of five TRBV segments, including TRBV5-6, TRBV5-1 and TRBV20-1.

Unique molecular identifiers were present in the TCR beta cDNA libraries. TCRdb recomputed calls from the PCR reads with MiXCR, one row per CDR3 protein. The sample includes more than 450,000 distinct CDR3 sequences, 44% of them seen just once. Remarks on this clonotype: Its specificity is not known.

The receptor was isolated from a girl aged 5-17 years with multiple sclerosis. This chain joins TRBV6-5 and TRBJ2-4; D may match TRBD1 or TRBD2 (5 bases each). The DNA end lines up better with TRBJ2-7; the J call may be wrong. What was sequenced was blood. The CDR3 DNA follows: TGTGCCAGCGGTCCCGATCCGGGGACGGCCTACGAGCAGTACTTC. It specifies CASGPDPGTAYEQYF.